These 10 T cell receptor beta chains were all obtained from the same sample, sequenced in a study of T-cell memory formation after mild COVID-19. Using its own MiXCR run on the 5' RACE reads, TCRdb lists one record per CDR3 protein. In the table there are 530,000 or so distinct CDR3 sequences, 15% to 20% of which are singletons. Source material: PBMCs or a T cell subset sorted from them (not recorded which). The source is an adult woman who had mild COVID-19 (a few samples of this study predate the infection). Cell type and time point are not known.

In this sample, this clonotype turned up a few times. The CDR3 loop reads CAWKGGHNEQFF. The CDR3, as DNA: TGTGCCTGGAAAGGGGGGCACAATGAGCAGTTCTTC. The chain uses TRBV30 and TRBJ2-1; D assignment may be TRBD1 or TRBD2 (6 bases each). CDR3 length equals 12 residues. The V and J ends lost 4 bases and 5 bases respectively, with 9 bases between them. CDR1 and CDR2 (germline): GTSNPN, SVGIG (reference sequence). Combining the CDR3 with reference TRBV30 and TRBJ2-1 gives the whole variable domain SQTIHQWPATLVQPVGSPLSLECTVEGTSNPNLYWYRQAAGRGLQLLFYSVGIGQISSEVPQNLSASRPQDRQFILSSKKLLLSDSGFYLCAWKGGHNEQFFGPGTRLTVL.

CDR3 protein: CASTTTRDRVVREQYF. Written as DNA, the CDR3 is TGTGCCAGCACTACGACTCGGGACAGGGTTGTCCGCGAGCAGTACTTC. The chain joins TRBV25-1 to TRBJ2-7; the match to TRBD1 covers 9 bases. Germline V CDR1 and CDR2: MGHDK, SYGVNS. This CDR3 comprises 16 residues. Trimming at V came to 7 bases and at J to 6 bases, leaving 16 bases not matched to a gene.

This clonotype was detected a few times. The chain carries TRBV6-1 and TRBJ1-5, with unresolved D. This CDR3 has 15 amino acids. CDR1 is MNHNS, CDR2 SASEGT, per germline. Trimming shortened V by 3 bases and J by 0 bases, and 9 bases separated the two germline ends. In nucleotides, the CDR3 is TGTGCCAGCAGTGACGTACCCTATAGCAATCAGCCCCAGCATTTT. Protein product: CASSDVPYSNQPQHF.

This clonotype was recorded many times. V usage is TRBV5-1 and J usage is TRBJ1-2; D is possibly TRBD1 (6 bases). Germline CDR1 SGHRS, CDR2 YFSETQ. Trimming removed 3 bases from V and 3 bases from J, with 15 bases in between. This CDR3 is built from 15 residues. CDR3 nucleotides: TGCGCCAGCAGCTCGGGACAAGCATCTGACTATGGCTACACCTTC. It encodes CASSSGQASDYGYTF.

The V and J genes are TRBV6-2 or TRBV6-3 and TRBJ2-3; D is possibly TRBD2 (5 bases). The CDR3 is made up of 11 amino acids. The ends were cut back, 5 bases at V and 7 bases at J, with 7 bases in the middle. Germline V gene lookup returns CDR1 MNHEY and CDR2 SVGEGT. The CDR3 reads CASSRLNTQYF. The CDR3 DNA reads TGTGCCAGCAGTCGACTAAATACGCAGTATTTT.

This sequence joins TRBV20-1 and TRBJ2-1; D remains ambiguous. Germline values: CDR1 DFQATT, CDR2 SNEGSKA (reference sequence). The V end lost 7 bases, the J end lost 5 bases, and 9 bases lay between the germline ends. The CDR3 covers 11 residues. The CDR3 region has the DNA TGCAGTGGCGGCCGGCACAATGAGCAGTTCTTC. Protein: CSGGRHNEQFF.

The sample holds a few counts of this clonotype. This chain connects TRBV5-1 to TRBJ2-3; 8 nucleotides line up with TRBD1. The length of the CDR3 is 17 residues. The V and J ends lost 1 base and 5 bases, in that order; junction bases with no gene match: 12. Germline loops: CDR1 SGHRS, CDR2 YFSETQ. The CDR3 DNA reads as TGCGCCAGCAGCTTGTATGGCAGGGGGCAGAACGGAGATACGCAGTATTTT. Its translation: CASSLYGRGQNGDTQYF.

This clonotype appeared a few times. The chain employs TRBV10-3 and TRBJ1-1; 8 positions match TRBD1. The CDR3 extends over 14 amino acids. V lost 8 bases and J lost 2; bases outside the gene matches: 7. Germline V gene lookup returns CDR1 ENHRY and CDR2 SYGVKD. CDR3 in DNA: TGTGCCATCGGCGGGACAGGACCTAACACTGAAGCTTTCTTT. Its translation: CAIGGTGPNTEAFF.

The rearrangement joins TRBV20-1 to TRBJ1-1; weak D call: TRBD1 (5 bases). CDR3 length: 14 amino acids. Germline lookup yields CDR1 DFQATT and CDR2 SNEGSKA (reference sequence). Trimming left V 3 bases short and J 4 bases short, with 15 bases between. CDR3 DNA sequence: TGCAGTGCTAGCGCACCGGGGGTGGTCACTGAAGCTTTCTTT. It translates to CSASAPGVVTEAFF.

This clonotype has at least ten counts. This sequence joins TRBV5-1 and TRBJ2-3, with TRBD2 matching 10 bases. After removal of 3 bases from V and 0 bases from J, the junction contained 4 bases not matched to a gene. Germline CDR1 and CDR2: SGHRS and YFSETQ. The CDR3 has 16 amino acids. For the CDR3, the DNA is TGCGCCAGCAGCTCCTATAGCGGGAGGAGCACAGATACGCAGTATTTT. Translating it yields CASSSYSGRSTDTQYF. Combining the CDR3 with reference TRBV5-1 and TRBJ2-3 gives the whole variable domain KAGVTQTPRYLIKTRGQQVTLSCSPISGHRSVSWYQQTPGQGLQFLFEYFSETQRNKGNFPGRFSGRQFSNSRSEMNVSTLELGDSALYLCASSSYSGRSTDTQYFGPGTRLTVL.